The 12 T cell receptor beta chains below all came from one sample that was sequenced in a study of shared clonotypes between healthy human individuals. Here immunoSEQ multiplex PCR was the method, and the copy in TCRdb shows in-frame clones only, minus some. There are 1,400,000 or so clones in the sample; less than 99% occur only once, and 0.36% lies in the top ten. Sequenced input: naive CD4+ T cells sorted from blood. Regarding subset: CD45RA+ positively selected. These receptors were taken from a man aged 25 to 40 in good health.

The CDR3 DNA follows: TGTGCCAGCAGCTTAACCCTGGTAGAGCAGTACTTC. Translated, it gives CASSLTLVEQYF. The chain is built from TRBV7-9 and TRBJ2-7; D unresolved. The CDR3 consists of 12 residues. The germline CDR1 and CDR2 sequences are SEHNR and FQNEAQ (reference sequence). V was trimmed by 2 bases and J by 7 bases, leaving 9 bases between them.

The chain carries TRBV5-1 and TRBJ1-1, with unresolved D. V lost 2 bases and J lost 1, with 9 bases in between. Germline values: CDR1 SGHRS, CDR2 YFSETQ. This CDR3 is 14 amino acids long. The chain's CDR3 is CASSLRSPNTEAFF. CDR3 bases: TGCGCCAGCAGCTTACGAAGCCCGAACACTGAAGCTTTCTTT.

With regard to this clone: Other DNA sequences in this specimen translate into the identical CDR3. The chain combines TRBV19 with TRBJ2-7; 11 bases agree with TRBD1. V lost 4 bases, J lost 4 bases, and 3 bases stayed unmatched. The CDR3 runs to 14 residues. Germline CDR1 LNHDA, CDR2 SQIVND (reference sequence). The CDR3 region has the DNA TGTGCCAGTAGTACCGGGACAGGGGGTTACGAGCAGTACTTC. Protein sequence: CASSTGTGGYEQYF.

Concerning this clone itself: Other DNA sequences of this sample code for an identical CDR3. The genes are TRBV10-3 and TRBJ2-7; TRBD1 matches 7 bases. The germline gives CDR1 ENHRY, CDR2 SYGVKD. This CDR3 comprises 14 residues. V shed 6 bases and J 1 base; nucleotides not matched to a gene: 6. The chain's CDR3 is CAIRRTGQSYEQYF. The CDR3 DNA sequence: TGTGCCATCAGACGGACAGGCCAGTCCTACGAGCAGTACTTC.

This chain connects TRBV30 to TRBJ1-3; unclear D gene. This CDR3 region has 16 residues. V lost 2 bases and J 1 base, leaving 15 bases between the germline ends. The germline CDR1 and CDR2 sequences are GTSNPN and SVGIG (reference sequence). This CDR3 is CAWSWTGSGSGNTIYF. The CDR3 DNA sequence: TGTGCCTGGAGTTGGACGGGGTCAGGTTCTGGAAACACCATATATTTT. The full variable domain, its missing parts supplied by reference TRBV30 and TRBJ1-3, is SQTIHQWPATLVQPVGSPLSLECTVEGTSNPNLYWYRQAAGRGLQLLFYSVGIGQISSEVPQNLSASRPQDRQFILSSKKLLLSDSGFYLCAWSWTGSGSGNTIYFGEGSWLTVV.

The CDR3 DNA sequence: TGTGCCAGCAAGCTTGGGCCAGGGCAATCCTACGAGCAGTACTTC. As protein: CASKLGPGQSYEQYF. This chain links TRBV5-4 with TRBJ2-7; a weak D match, TRBD1 (5 bases). This CDR3 is built from 15 residues. Trimming shortened V by 6 bases and J by 1 base, and 17 bases separated the two germline ends. CDR1 is SGHNT, CDR2 YYREEE, per germline (reference sequence).

Concerning this clone itself: Other DNA sequences of this sample code for an identical CDR3. The chain links TRBV5-1 to TRBJ2-1; the match to TRBD2 covers 11 bases. Germline CDR1 and CDR2: SGHRS and YFSETQ. Trimming took 3 bases from V and 2 from J; bases not matched to a gene: 4. This CDR3 has 16 residues. The CDR3 here is CASSSGLAGPYNEQFF. CDR3 nucleotide sequence: TGCGCCAGCAGCTCAGGACTAGCGGGTCCCTACAATGAGCAGTTCTTC. Full variable domain (outside the CDR3, taken from reference TRBV5-1 and TRBJ2-1): KAGVTQTPRYLIKTRGQQVTLSCSPISGHRSVSWYQQTPGQGLQFLFEYFSETQRNKGNFPGRFSGRQFSNSRSEMNVSTLELGDSALYLCASSSGLAGPYNEQFFGPGTRLTVL.

Points on this clone: The junction departs from the called germline gene at one end, perhaps through a read error. This chain links TRBV11-2 with TRBJ2-1, with 8 nucleotides matching TRBD2. From germline, CDR1 is SGHAT and CDR2 FQNNGV. The CDR3 is made up of 15 amino acids. As DNA, the CDR3 is TGTGCCAGCAGGTTAGCGGGAATCCCTTACAATGAGCAGTTCTTC. Translated: CASRLAGIPYNEQFF.

This sequence joins TRBV6-5 and TRBJ2-7, with 8 nucleotides matching TRBD2. CDR1 and CDR2 from the germline V gene are MNHEY and SVGAGI. After removal of 6 bases from V and 6 bases from J, the junction contained 7 bases not matched to a gene. The CDR3 totals 13 residues. CDR3 sequence: CASRITGGREQYF. The CDR3 nucleotides are TGTGCCAGCAGGATTACGGGAGGGCGCGAGCAGTACTTC.

The chain is built from TRBV10-3 and TRBJ1-1; D remains unclear. CDR3 length equals 15 residues. Per germline, CDR1 ENHRY and CDR2 SYGVKD. Trimming shortened V by 2 bases and J by 1 base, and 11 bases separated the two germline ends. CDR3 sequence (DNA): TGTGCCATCAGTGAGCCAAGCAAAGAGAACACTGAAGCTTTCTTT. This encodes CAISEPSKENTEAFF.

V gene TRBV10-2 combines with J gene TRBJ1-1; D may be TRBD1 (6 bases). This CDR3 has 14 amino acids. CDR1 and CDR2 from the germline V gene are WSHSY and SAAADI. The ends were cut back, 6 bases at V and 1 base at J, with 12 bases in the middle. Here the CDR3 DNA reads TGCGCCAGCAGACTGACAGGCCAGAACACTGAAGCTTTCTTT. As protein: CASRLTGQNTEAFF.

This clone appeared a single time. Different DNA sequences within this sample yield the same CDR3. The chain recombines TRBV6-1 with TRBJ2-7; D is possibly TRBD2 (5 bases). Trimming took 0 bases from V and 2 from J, leaving 8 bases between them. In germline, CDR1 is MNHNS, CDR2 SASEGT. The CDR3 covers 14 residues. Written as DNA, the CDR3 is TGTGCCAGCAGTGAAGCGGGGAGTCCCTACGAGCAGTACTTC. Translated: CASSEAGSPYEQYF.